This T cell receptor (beta chain) emerged from a study of CXCR3-negative and CXCR3-positive naive CD8 T cells. About the research overall: Each library gave roughly 1.4 +/- 0.3 million of approximately 130 million TRB reads.

Study outcomes and limitations: Naive CXCR3-positive and CXCR3-negative cells shared similar TRBV-TRBJ usage, unlike memory cells. CXCR3-expressing naive cells carried TRB CDR3s more hydrophobic than those of CXCR3-negative naive cells.

On this clonotype: Its specificity is not known.

CDR1 and CDR2 from the germline V gene are SQVTM and ANQGSEA. The CDR3 is 12 amino acids. The libraries of TRB cDNA were constructed through 5' RACE using UMI labels. TCRdb re-called the 5' RACE reads; one entry per CDR3 protein, DNA not given. The sample totals 60,000 to 65,000 distinct CDR3 sequences. The clonotype comes from a human donor in good health. Some clones in this sample may be carry-over from other donors' samples. The sample comprised naive CXCR3+ CD8+ T cells from blood. Subset meaning: CD45RO-CCR7+CD27+CD95- naive CD8+ T cells expressing CXCR3 (TNR3+). The genes are TRBV29-1 and TRBJ2-4. This chain's CDR3 is CSTYLGSGIQYF.